This T cell receptor beta chain was profiled in a study of cytomegalovirus exposure and HLA in healthy donors. The PCR made use of 60 Vbeta and 13 Jbeta primers. Only in-frame clones appear in the TCRdb table, and some are missing; sequencing was by immunoSEQ multiplex PCR. Counted here are 200,000 to 250,000 clones, 76% occurring once; the ten biggest clones make up 0.6% to 0.7%. This clone appeared a few times. V lost 4 bases to trimming and J lost 5 bases; unmatched junction nucleotides: 8. This CDR3 has 16 residues. Germline CDR1 is SGHRS and CDR2 is YFSETQ. Specimen: PBMCs. The chain couples TRBV5-1 to TRBJ2-5; 13 bases are a match to TRBD2. This receptor was taken from a man aged 18-30 years in good health and CMV-seronegative. CDR3 residues: CASSARLAGGGETQYF. The CDR3 DNA sequence: TGCGCCAGCAGCGCCCGACTAGCGGGAGGCGGGGAGACCCAGTACTTC. Looking up the rest from reference TRBV5-1 and TRBJ2-5 gives the full variable domain: KAGVTQTPRYLIKTRGQQVTLSCSPISGHRSVSWYQQTPGQGLQFLFEYFSETQRNKGNFPGRFSGRQFSNSRSEMNVSTLELGDSALYLCASSARLAGGGETQYFGPGTRLLVL.